This passage covers 27 T cell receptor beta chains from one sample sequenced in a study of blood T cell repertoires in COVID-19. The assay was immunoSEQ multiplex PCR, and TCRdb's table has in-frame clones only and misses some. The sample carries about 300,000 clones, about 93% recorded once. Sequencing was carried out using PBMCs or T cells enriched from blood (not recorded which). The receptors stem from a woman aged 25 to 45 who had recovered from COVID-19.

In its sample, this clone was seen once. The chain couples TRBV19 to TRBJ1-2, with D perhaps matching TRBD1 (5 bases). Trimming shortened V by 10 bases and J by 5 bases, and 26 bases separated the two germline ends. CDR3 size: 16 residues. CDR1 and CDR2 from the germline V gene are LNHDA and SQIVND (reference sequence). CDR3: CATAPYGRGSQYGYTF. The CDR3 region has the DNA TGTGCCACTGCGCCTTATGGGAGGGGTTCACAATATGGCTACACCTTC.

The genes are TRBV6-5 and TRBJ1-6; TRBD1 agrees at 7 bases. Germline trimming cut 0 bases from V and 10 bases from J; bases unmatched to any gene: 9. Germline CDR1 and CDR2: MNHEY and SVGAGI. There are 16 residues in the CDR3. CDR3 sequence reads: CASSYSRPGGLSPLHF. The CDR3 bases are TGTGCCAGCAGTTACTCGAGACCAGGGGGGTTGTCACCCCTCCACTTT.

V usage is TRBV18 and J usage is TRBJ1-6; the match to TRBD1 covers 7 bases. The V gene end was trimmed by 5 bases and the J gene end by 10 bases; junction bases not matched to a gene: 11. This CDR3 comprises 15 residues. Looked up from germline, CDR1 is KGHSH and CDR2 is LQKENI. In nucleotides, the CDR3 is TGTGCCAGCTCATCCGCAGGGGACAGTGCCTCACCCCTCCACTTT. It specifies CASSSAGDSASPLHF.

The chain recombines TRBV6-5 with TRBJ2-1; maybe TRBD2 (7 bases). The V gene lost 6 bases and the J gene lost 7 bases, with 19 bases spanning the gap. This CDR3 is 15 amino acids long. The germline CDR1 and CDR2 sequences are MNHEY and SVGAGI. CDR3 in DNA: TGTGCCAGCAGCAACGCGGGGGCCGGCCGGAATGAGCAGTTCTTC. The encoded protein is CASSNAGAGRNEQFF.

This clone was detected only a few times. The chain carries TRBV14 and TRBJ1-5; a weak D match, TRBD1 (6 bases). The V and J ends lost 0 bases and 2 bases respectively, with 11 bases between them. The CDR3 runs to 16 residues. Looked up from germline, CDR1 is SGHDN and CDR2 is FVKESK. The CDR3 DNA is TGTGCCAGCAGCCAAGATAGGCCAGGGGGCAATCAGCCCCAGCATTTT. Its protein product is CASSQDRPGGNQPQHF.

This sequence joins TRBV27 and TRBJ2-1, with D perhaps TRBD1 (6 bases). CDR3 size: 12 residues. V lost 6 bases and J lost 7, with 10 bases in between. Germline values: CDR1 MNHEY, CDR2 SMNVEV (reference sequence). CDR3 residues: CASRTQGNEQFF. The CDR3 coding sequence is TGTGCCAGCAGGACACAGGGTAATGAGCAGTTCTTC.

The chain joins TRBV5-4 to TRBJ1-3; 7 positions agree with TRBD1. Germline V lookup: CDR1 SGHNT, CDR2 YYREEE (reference sequence). The CDR3 length is 15 residues. With V trimmed by 4 bases and J by 1 base, 5 bases remained unmatched. The CDR3 region is CASSTGAGSGNTIYF. The DNA for the CDR3 is TGTGCCAGCAGCACAGGGGCCGGGTCTGGAAACACCATATATTTT.

The V and J genes are TRBV28 and TRBJ1-2; tentatively, D is TRBD1 (6 bases). Deletions cut 5 bases from V and 5 bases from J, with 15 bases between. The length of the CDR3 is 14 residues. Germline loops: CDR1 MDHEN, CDR2 SYDVKM. The DNA for the CDR3 is TGTGCCAGCAGTAACAGGGACACGTTTTATGGCTACACCTTC. It yields the protein CASSNRDTFYGYTF.

This clone was observed once. The chain employs TRBV27 and TRBJ2-2, with a weak D call TRBD2 (6 bases). Germline values: CDR1 MNHEY, CDR2 SMNVEV (reference sequence). V lost 6 bases and J lost 4, with 9 bases in between. CDR3 length equals 13 residues. The DNA of the CDR3 is TGTGCCAGCAGGGGGGAGGCCACCGGGGAGCTGTTTTTT. It codes for CASRGEATGELFF.

The rearrangement links TRBV25-1 to TRBJ2-3, with TRBD2 as a possible D gene (6 bases). This CDR3 comprises 16 residues. The germline CDR1 and CDR2 sequences are MGHDK and SYGVNS. Trimming pared 0 bases from V and 4 bases from J, leaving 14 bases between. The CDR3 DNA is TGTGCCAGCAGTGAATACGGAGGGGTCGGAGCAGATACGCAGTATTTT. Its translation: CASSEYGGVGADTQYF.

This clone was counted between two and nine times. The rearrangement links TRBV30 to TRBJ1-5; D remains unclear. The V and J ends lost 2 bases and 3 bases respectively, with 14 bases between them. Germline CDR1 is GTSNPN and CDR2 is SVGIG (reference sequence). The CDR3 loop spans 15 amino acids. CDR3 DNA sequence: TGTGCCTGGAGTAATCTGGGCGCCACCAATCAGCCCCAGCATTTT. Residues: CAWSNLGATNQPQHF.

The chain links TRBV20-1 to TRBJ1-2; D unresolved. Trimming removed 2 bases at V and 8 bases at J, with 9 bases between. The germline V gene has CDR1 DFQATT and CDR2 SNEGSKA (reference sequence). There are 11 residues in the CDR3. CDR3 amino acids: CSARRPGGYTF. CDR3 DNA sequence: TGCAGTGCTAGAAGGCCGGGAGGCTACACCTTC.

The chain is built from TRBV4-3 and TRBJ2-3, with 15 bases fitting TRBD2. The trim removed 5 bases at V and 5 bases at J, leaving 5 bases unmatched. CDR1 is LGHNA, CDR2 YSLEER, per germline. This CDR3 is 16 amino acids long. The CDR3 coding sequence is TGCGCCAGCAGCAGTTTGGGACTAGCGGGAGGAGATACGCAGTATTTT. Residues: CASSSLGLAGGDTQYF.

The CDR3 DNA is TGCGCCAGCAGCCAACCAAGCGGGAGCTCCTACGAGCAGTACTTC. This codes for CASSQPSGSSYEQYF. This chain joins TRBV4-1 and TRBJ2-7, with 8 bases identical to TRBD2. CDR3 length: 15 amino acids. Looked up from germline, CDR1 is MGHRA and CDR2 is YSYEKL. The V segment lost 2 bases and the J segment 0 bases; nucleotides outside the gene matches: 3.

This chain connects TRBV15 to TRBJ1-5; D not resolved. This CDR3 comprises 16 residues. Trimming stripped 0 bases from V and 7 bases from J, with 16 bases between. Germline V lookup: CDR1 LNHNV, CDR2 YYDKDF (reference sequence). This CDR3 reads CATSREGGIGNQPQHF. The CDR3 DNA follows: TGTGCCACCAGCAGAGAGGGCGGGATCGGTAACCAGCCCCAGCATTTT.

The V gene is TRBV9, the J gene TRBJ2-2; 10 nucleotides agree with TRBD2. CDR1 is SGDLS and CDR2 is YYNGEE in the germline V gene. V trimming: 1 base; J trimming: 6 bases; junction bases outside the gene matches: 6. The CDR3 has 16 residues. The CDR3 reads CASSVLAGASAGELFF. The CDR3 bases are TGTGCCAGCAGCGTACTAGCGGGAGCCTCGGCCGGGGAGCTGTTTTTT.

This chain uses TRBV6-5 with TRBJ2-7; TRBD2 agrees at 7 bases. The CDR3 spans 15 residues. After removal of 2 bases from V and 0 bases from J, the junction contained 4 bases not matched to a gene. Germline CDR1 reads MNHEY; CDR2 reads SVGAGI. The CDR3 protein is CASSYLAAHSYEQYF. The CDR3 DNA reads TGTGCCAGCAGTTACCTAGCGGCCCACTCCTACGAGCAGTACTTC.

The V call is TRBV28, the J call TRBJ1-1; TRBD1 aligns across 8 bases. Germline CDR1 is MDHEN and CDR2 is SYDVKM. This CDR3 comprises 14 residues. The V and J ends lost 7 bases and 4 bases, in that order; junction bases with no gene match: 8. DNA for the CDR3: TGTGCCAGCACTATCCCAGGGGGCGGCACTGAAGCTTTCTTT. As protein: CASTIPGGGTEAFF.

The rearrangement joins TRBV28 to TRBJ2-7, with D perhaps TRBD2 (5 bases). Germline CDR1 reads MDHEN; CDR2 reads SYDVKM. The CDR3 totals 12 residues. V lost 3 bases and J 5 bases, leaving 8 bases between the germline ends. The CDR3 DNA sequence: TGTGCCAGCAGTTTGGCCGGGAACGAGCAGTACTTC. Its protein is CASSLAGNEQYF.

The V gene is TRBV7-2, the J gene TRBJ1-2, with no clear D. This CDR3 comprises 13 residues. The germline V gene has CDR1 SGHTA and CDR2 FQGNSA. Trimming cost V 1 base and J 3 bases, with 6 bases left between them. Here the CDR3 DNA reads TGTGCCAGCAGCTTAGGGGGAGACTATGGCTACACCTTC. Translated: CASSLGGDYGYTF.

V usage is TRBV7-3 and J usage is TRBJ2-2, with 12 nucleotides matching TRBD2. The CDR3 spans 18 residues. Trimming removed 5 bases from V and 3 bases from J; junction bases left unmatched: 10. The germline gives CDR1 SGHTA, CDR2 FQGTGA. DNA of the CDR3: TGTGCCAGCAGCGACCCGACTAGCGGGAGAGGGGACACCGGGGAGCTGTTTTTT. It encodes CASSDPTSGRGDTGELFF.

The count of this clone is one. The CDR3 here is CAWGTRLAGGAAQYF. In nucleotides, the CDR3 is TGTGCCTGGGGAACCCGACTAGCGGGAGGTGCGGCCCAGTACTTC. The genes are TRBV30 and TRBJ2-5; 13 bases fit TRBD2. Germline V lookup: CDR1 GTSNPN, CDR2 SVGIG (reference sequence). V was clipped by 5 bases and J by 9 bases; unmatched bases: 12. The CDR3 has 15 amino acids.

This chain links TRBV19 with TRBJ1-5, with D perhaps matching TRBD1 (5 bases). The CDR3 runs 14 residues. V dropped 1 base and J dropped 7 bases, with 11 bases sitting between them. CDR1 and CDR2 from the germline V gene are LNHDA and SQIVND (reference sequence). In nucleotides, the CDR3 is TGTGCCAGTAGTATAGCAGGGTTTGAGCAGCCCCAGCATTTT. Translated, it gives CASSIAGFEQPQHF.

This sequence joins TRBV11-2 and TRBJ2-4; tentative D call: TRBD1 (5 bases). Germline CDR1 and CDR2: SGHAT and FQNNGV. V was pared by 1 base and J by 5 bases, with 9 bases between. The CDR3 runs to 14 residues. The CDR3: CASSLGQFQNIQYF. As DNA, the CDR3 is TGTGCCAGCAGCTTAGGACAGTTCCAAAACATTCAGTACTTC.

V is TRBV4-3 and J is TRBJ1-5; D remains ambiguous. Deletions cut 0 bases from V and 4 bases from J, with 10 bases between. This CDR3 has 15 amino acids. Germline V gene lookup returns CDR1 LGHNA and CDR2 YSLEER. CDR3 DNA: TGCGCCAGCAGCCAAGATACGGAACAGAATCAGCCCCAGCATTTT. This sequence encodes CASSQDTEQNQPQHF.

The rearrangement uses TRBV11-2 and TRBJ2-7; D gene ambiguous. The V gene's germline CDR1 is SGHAT and CDR2 FQNNGV. This CDR3 contains 14 residues. Trimming stripped 5 bases from V and 0 bases from J, with 11 bases between. The CDR3 loop reads CASSPLLVSYEQYF. The DNA of the CDR3 is TGTGCCAGCAGCCCCCTATTGGTCTCCTACGAGCAGTACTTC.

The V call is TRBV10-3, the J call TRBJ1-2, with TRBD1 identical over 10 bases. Germline V gives CDR1 ENHRY, CDR2 SYGVKD. CDR3 length: 16 residues. Germline trimming cut 5 bases from V and 6 bases from J; bases unmatched to any gene: 12. CDR3 DNA sequence: TGTGCCATCAGTCCTCCTTTGGGACAGGGGACGGATGGCTACACCTTC. Translation: CAISPPLGQGTDGYTF.